One T cell receptor (beta chain) is described in this entry. The ends were cut back, 1 base at V and 7 bases at J, with 8 bases in the middle. CDR1 and CDR2 (germline): LGHDT, YNNKEL (reference sequence). The CDR3 sequence is 13 residues long. Assay: immunoSEQ multiplex PCR; the TCRdb copy retains only in-frame clones and omits some. This sample has about 120,000 clones, with approximately 87% found just once. The record originates from a study of blood T cell repertoires in COVID-19. Overall study context: The analysed material was cDNA or gDNA that came from T cells, B-cell-depleted T cells, or PBMCs.

The sample taken for sequencing was peripheral blood. This sequence originates from a man aged 30 to 39 with acute or convalescent COVID-19. The chain couples TRBV3-1 (or the pseudogene TRBV3-2) to TRBJ2-1, with D perhaps matching TRBD2 (5 bases). CDR3 nucleotides: TGTGCCAGCAGCCAAGGTAGGAGGAATGAGCAGTTCTTC. This translates into CASSQGRRNEQFF.